A single sample gave rise to the 32 T cell receptor beta chains below, sequenced in a study of T cells in localized non-small cell lung cancer. The assay was immunoSEQ multiplex PCR, and TCRdb's table has in-frame clones only and misses some. There are roughly 1,500 clones in the sample; around 25% occur only once, and over 30% lies in the top ten. The source material was normal lung tissue next to the tumor, sampled before any cancer treatment. The receptors here all came from a man aged 40 to 70 with stage III lung adenocarcinoma.

Judged by abundance, this clone is medium-sized. V is TRBV11-3 and J is TRBJ2-2; D gene uncertain. This CDR3 contains 15 residues. Germline V lookup: CDR1 SGHNT, CDR2 YENEEA. Trimming took off 1 base at V and 7 bases at J, with 13 bases between the two ends. The CDR3 coding sequence is TGTGCCAGCAGCTTAGTATCTGGGAAGGTCGGGGAGCTGTTTTTT. This translates into CASSLVSGKVGELFF.

Within the sample, this clone is large. This rearrangement joins TRBV28 to TRBJ2-1, with D unresolved. Germline V lookup: CDR1 MDHEN, CDR2 SYDVKM. The CDR3 runs to 12 residues. V gave up 6 bases and J gave up 7 bases, with 10 bases separating them. CDR3 nucleotides: TGTGCCAGCAGCTATAGGGTAAATGAGCAGTTCTTC. Translating it yields CASSYRVNEQFF.

In this sample, this clone turned up a few times. This chain links TRBV6-8 with TRBJ1-4; possible D gene TRBD1, 5 bases. This CDR3 has 16 residues. Germline V gene lookup returns CDR1 MNHGY and CDR2 SAAAGT. Between the trimmed V and J ends, which lost 7 bases and 5 bases, there was a span of 20 bases. The CDR3: CASTGGPAVGNEKLFF. The CDR3 bases are TGTGCCAGCACCGGGGGACCCGCAGTTGGAAATGAAAAACTGTTTTTT.

The rearrangement links TRBV14 to TRBJ2-3; 8 bases are a match to TRBD2. CDR3 length equals 14 residues. Unmatched junction bases numbered 7, after V lost 4 bases and J lost 7 bases. The germline CDR1 and CDR2 sequences are SGHDN and FVKESK. The CDR3 reads CASSLAGPYYTQYF. Here the CDR3 DNA reads TGTGCCAGCAGCCTAGCGGGACCCTATTATACGCAGTATTTT.

In this sample, this clone turned up a few times. This chain's CDR3 is CASQGWGHSNGYTF. In nucleotides, the CDR3 is TGTGCCAGCCAGGGGTGGGGACACTCGAATGGCTACACCTTC. The chain couples TRBV6-8 to TRBJ1-2, with a tentative D call TRBD1 (6 bases). The CDR3 spans 14 residues. V was clipped by 8 bases and J by 6 bases, with 19 bases between them. The germline V gene encodes CDR1 MNHGY and CDR2 SAAAGT.

In this sample, this clone turned up a few times. This chain uses TRBV28 with TRBJ1-1; D is unresolved. This CDR3 spans 12 amino acids. Trimming pared 6 bases from V and 10 bases from J, leaving 15 bases between. CDR1 and CDR2 (germline): MDHEN, SYDVKM. CDR3 nucleotides: TGTGCCAGCAGCCCCTTAGCGGGGAGAGCTTTCTTT. Translating gives CASSPLAGRAFF. The whole variable domain, remainder taken from reference TRBV28 and TRBJ1-1, is DVKVTQSSRYLVKRTGEKVFLECVQDMDHENMFWYRQDPGLGLRLIYFSYDVKMKEKGDIPEGYSVSREKKERFSLILESASTNQTSMYLCASSPLAGRAFFGQGTRLTVV.

By frequency in the sample, this clone is medium-sized. The V call is TRBV6-8, the J call TRBJ1-6, with D uncertain. The V end lost 5 bases, the J end lost 9 bases, and 17 bases lay between the germline ends. The germline gives CDR1 MNHGY, CDR2 SAAAGT. The CDR3 contains 15 residues. In nucleotides, the CDR3 is TGTGCCAGCAGTGACCAAGAGGGAGAGGGTTCACCCCTCCACTTT. The encoded protein is CASSDQEGEGSPLHF.

This chain links TRBV12-5 with TRBJ1-2; the D is unclear. The germline V and J ends were trimmed by 6 bases and 4 bases, with 15 bases remaining between them. The CDR3 consists of 14 residues. Germline CDR1 and CDR2: LGHNT and FRNRAP. For the CDR3, the DNA is TGTGCTAGTGGCCCGGCGGTAGGGCGCTATGGCTACACCTTC. Its translation: CASGPAVGRYGYTF.

This clone was seen more than once but under ten times. The chain combines TRBV30 with TRBJ2-4; D is unclear. The CDR3 is 11 amino acids. Per germline, CDR1 GTSNPN and CDR2 SVGIG (reference sequence). V was cut by 3 bases and J by 8 bases, with 8 bases left in between. CDR3 nucleotide sequence: TGTGCCTGGAGCCAACTTGACATTCAGTACTTC. It specifies CAWSQLDIQYF.

CDR3 nucleotide sequence: TGCGCCAGCAGCCCCGGTGCGGCGGCCCAAGAGACCCAGTACTTC. It codes for CASSPGAAAQETQYF. This chain connects TRBV5-1 to TRBJ2-5; D not certain. The CDR3 runs to 15 residues. V was clipped by 4 bases and J by 1 base, with 14 bases between them. Germline CDR1 SGHRS, CDR2 YFSETQ.

The V gene is TRBV28, the J gene TRBJ2-7, with D tentatively TRBD1 or TRBD2 (5 bases each). This CDR3 is built from 14 residues. V lost 6 bases to trimming and J lost 0 bases, with 12 bases between them. Germline CDR1 and CDR2: MDHEN and SYDVKM. The CDR3 DNA reads TGTGCCAGCAGATGGGGACGGAGCTCCTACGAGCAGTACTTC. Translation: CASRWGRSSYEQYF.

This clone appeared a few times. The rearrangement joins TRBV11-3 to TRBJ2-7, with 9 bases fitting TRBD2. Germline lookup yields CDR1 SGHNT and CDR2 YENEEA. The CDR3 runs 15 residues. Trimming cost V 5 bases and J 5 bases; bases outside gene matches: 10. For the CDR3, the DNA is TGTGCCAGCAGCCGGGCGGGAGGGCCTTACGACGAGCAGTACTTC. Protein sequence: CASSRAGGPYDEQYF. Full variable domain (missing parts from reference TRBV11-3 and TRBJ2-7): EAGVVQSPRYKIIEKKQPVAFWCNPISGHNTLYWYLQNLGQGPELLIRYENEEAVDDSQLPKDRFSAERLKGVDSTLKIQPAELGDSAVYLCASSRAGGPYDEQYFGPGTRLTVT.

This clone was detected a few times. The chain has TRBV11-3 and TRBJ2-7, with 7 bases that match TRBD1. Germline V gives CDR1 SGHNT, CDR2 YENEEA. V lost 0 bases to trimming and J lost 2 bases; unmatched junction nucleotides: 4. CDR3 length: 15 residues. The CDR3 nucleotides are TGTGCCAGCAGCTTAGACCACGGGACAGCCTACGAGCAGTACTTC. This translates into CASSLDHGTAYEQYF.

The CDR3 nucleotides read TGTGCTAGTGCCCTCGGGATAAGGGAGGGAGAGACCCAGTACTTC. Protein product: CASALGIREGETQYF. J is TRBJ2-5 and V is TRBV12-5, with 7 bases matching TRBD2. The V segment lost 7 bases and the J segment 4 bases; nucleotides outside the gene matches: 12. The CDR3 covers 15 residues. Per germline, CDR1 LGHNT and CDR2 FRNRAP.

In its sample, this clone was seen a few times. V and J are TRBV6-8 and TRBJ2-3; D gene unclear. The ends were cut back, 6 bases at V and 5 bases at J, with 18 bases in the middle. CDR1 is MNHGY and CDR2 is SAAAGT in the germline V gene. This CDR3 region has 15 residues. CDR3 DNA: TGTGCCAGCAGCCCCGGAAGCCCGTCGAAAGATACGCAGTATTTT. Its translation: CASSPGSPSKDTQYF.

This clone has a handful of counts. The chain combines TRBV11-3 with TRBJ2-2, with D uncertain. This CDR3 is built from 15 residues. Trimming took off 2 bases at V and 0 bases at J, with 7 bases between the two ends. Germline CDR1 is SGHNT and CDR2 is YENEEA. CDR3 coding DNA: TGTGCCAGCAGCTTACAATGGGCGAACACCGGGGAGCTGTTTTTT. This codes for CASSLQWANTGELFF.

This chain connects TRBV5-1 to TRBJ2-3; D remains ambiguous. The V gene's germline CDR1 is SGHRS and CDR2 YFSETQ. This CDR3 contains 16 residues. Trimming cost V 0 bases and J 6 bases, with 17 bases left between them. For the CDR3, the DNA is TGCGCCAGCAGCTTGGGCTCCAGAGGCGGTTTGGATACGCAGTATTTT. It translates to CASSLGSRGGLDTQYF.

The genes are TRBV25-1 and TRBJ2-5, with D perhaps matching TRBD1 or TRBD2 (5 bases each). With 2 bases removed from V and 5 bases from J, the gap between germline ends came to 15 bases. This CDR3 is built from 15 residues. From germline, CDR1 is MGHDK and CDR2 SYGVNS. The DNA of the CDR3 is TGTGCCAGCAGTGAAGGGACCGCCTTGGGGGAGACCCAGTACTTC. Its protein is CASSEGTALGETQYF.

The V and J genes are TRBV5-1 and TRBJ1-2, with D possibly being TRBD1 (5 bases). Germline assignment: CDR1 SGHRS and CDR2 YFSETQ. Trimming removed 4 bases at V and 10 bases at J, with 23 bases between. The CDR3 totals 15 residues. DNA for the CDR3: TGCGCCAGCAGCACCTCGGTGGGGCACTCAGGAGACTACACCTTC. Protein: CASSTSVGHSGDYTF.

This clone is categorized as medium-sized. The V gene is TRBV6-8, the J gene TRBJ1-2, with no clear D. Germline CDR1 reads MNHGY; CDR2 reads SAAAGT. Trimming removed 5 bases from V and 4 bases from J, with 14 bases in between. The length of the CDR3 is 14 residues. The CDR3: CASSEIAGSYGYTF. For the CDR3, the DNA is TGTGCCAGCAGTGAGATCGCGGGCAGCTATGGCTACACCTTC.

This clone is judged medium-sized. The rearrangement joins TRBV28 to TRBJ2-5; 8 bases map to TRBD1. V gave up 8 bases and J gave up 6 bases; unmatched junction bases: 8. CDR1 and CDR2 from the germline V gene are MDHEN and SYDVKM. CDR3 length equals 13 residues. CDR3 loop: CASEGQGIQTQYF. The DNA for the CDR3 is TGTGCCAGCGAAGGACAGGGTATTCAGACCCAGTACTTC.

The V call is TRBV6-8, the J call TRBJ1-1, with 7 bases fitting TRBD1. The ends lost 0 bases at V and 3 bases at J; junction bases unmatched: 13. The germline CDR1 and CDR2 sequences are MNHGY and SAAAGT. There are 18 residues in the CDR3. The CDR3 DNA reads TGTGCCAGCAGTTACTCCCTCCGACAGGGCGTGAGGGACACTGAAGCTTTCTTT. It yields the protein CASSYSLRQGVRDTEAFF.

By its share, this clone is medium-sized (0.01 to 0.1%). The rearrangement links TRBV6-8 to TRBJ2-3; 16 nucleotides match TRBD2. From germline, CDR1 is MNHGY and CDR2 SAAAGT. The trim removed 6 bases at V and 4 bases at J, leaving 1 base unmatched. CDR3 length: 15 amino acids. The CDR3, as DNA: TGTGCCAGCAGGGGACTAGCGGGGGGGCCAGATACGCAGTATTTT. Its protein is CASRGLAGGPDTQYF.

The chain combines TRBV28 with TRBJ1-5; D is possibly TRBD1 (5 bases). CDR3 length equals 13 residues. V was shortened by 6 bases and J by 5 bases, with 11 bases between the two germline ends. The germline CDR1 and CDR2 sequences are MDHEN and SYDVKM. The CDR3 DNA follows: TGTGCCAGCAGATGGGGGGACTATCAGCCCCAGCATTTT. It yields the protein CASRWGDYQPQHF. The complete variable domain, with remaining parts taken from reference TRBV28 and TRBJ1-5, reads DVKVTQSSRYLVKRTGEKVFLECVQDMDHENMFWYRQDPGLGLRLIYFSYDVKMKEKGDIPEGYSVSREKKERFSLILESASTNQTSMYLCASRWGDYQPQHFGDGTRLSIL.

J is TRBJ1-4 and V is TRBV9; D call uncertain. Trimming pared 4 bases from V and 5 bases from J, leaving 12 bases between. The CDR3 runs 14 residues. CDR1 and CDR2 from the germline V gene are SGDLS and YYNGEE. The CDR3, as DNA: TGTGCCAGCAGCTCCGACCGGAGCAATGAAAAACTGTTTTTT. It translates to CASSSDRSNEKLFF.

This chain joins TRBV28 and TRBJ2-7, with TRBD1 identical over 7 bases. Germline V CDR1 and CDR2: MDHEN, SYDVKM. CDR3 size: 15 residues. After removal of 2 bases from V and 3 bases from J, the junction contained 7 bases not matched to a gene. DNA of the CDR3: TGTGCCAGCAGTTTAACAGGACAGGAGTACTACGAGCAGTACTTC. It codes for CASSLTGQEYYEQYF.

The chain recombines TRBV29-1 with TRBJ2-7, with D unresolved. CDR3 length: 14 residues. Germline V gene data show CDR1 as SQVTM and CDR2 as ANQGSEA. The germline V and J ends were trimmed by 0 bases and 3 bases, with 12 bases remaining between them. CDR3 sequence reads: CSVEDLRSLYEQYV. The CDR3 DNA reads as TGCAGCGTTGAAGATCTTAGGTCACTCTACGAGCAGTACGTC.

This clone has a handful of counts. This chain joins TRBV28 and TRBJ1-4; D is undetermined. V lost 10 bases and J lost 8, with 17 bases in between. The germline V gene has CDR1 MDHEN and CDR2 SYDVKM. The CDR3 is 13 amino acids. Here the CDR3 DNA reads TGTGCCACGGTGGGTGGCGGCCGAGAAAAACTGTTTTTT. Translation: CATVGGGREKLFF.

Only a few counts were recorded for this clone. The rearrangement links TRBV11-3 to TRBJ2-1, with D tentatively TRBD1 (6 bases). The CDR3 contains 15 residues. CDR1 is SGHNT, CDR2 YENEEA, per germline. Trimming removed 6 bases from V and 6 bases from J, with 18 bases in between. The CDR3 loop is CASSTPGTMGNEQFF. The CDR3 DNA follows: TGTGCCAGCAGTACTCCCGGGACAATGGGCAATGAGCAGTTCTTC.

This clone showed up just once. This chain joins TRBV5-1 and TRBJ1-6; no clear D. CDR1 and CDR2 (germline): SGHRS, YFSETQ. The V and J ends lost 4 bases and 3 bases respectively, with 11 bases between them. The CDR3 length is 15 residues. DNA for the CDR3: TGCGCCAGCAGCGAGGACGGTAGCTATAATTCACCCCTCCACTTT. It yields the protein CASSEDGSYNSPLHF. Together with reference TRBV5-1 and TRBJ1-6, the CDR3 gives the full variable domain: KAGVTQTPRYLIKTRGQQVTLSCSPISGHRSVSWYQQTPGQGLQFLFEYFSETQRNKGNFPGRFSGRQFSNSRSEMNVSTLELGDSALYLCASSEDGSYNSPLHFGNGTRLTVT.

The chain recombines TRBV30 with TRBJ1-5; the D gene is possibly TRBD1 (6 bases). The CDR3 loop spans 13 amino acids. Trimming took 8 bases from V and 5 from J, leaving 16 bases between them. From germline, CDR1 is GTSNPN and CDR2 SVGIG (reference sequence). CDR3 residues: CAGGNRADQPQHF. CDR3 nucleotide sequence: TGTGCCGGCGGCAACAGGGCGGATCAGCCCCAGCATTTT.

This clone has just one count. The chain combines TRBV29-1 with TRBJ1-5; perhaps TRBD1 as D (5 bases). The ends were cut back, 4 bases at V and 4 bases at J, with 14 bases in the middle. In germline, CDR1 is SQVTM, CDR2 ANQGSEA. The CDR3 is 14 amino acids. CDR3 sequence: CSVGGGRGNQPQHF. The CDR3, as DNA: TGCAGCGTTGGCGGGGGAAGGGGAAATCAGCCCCAGCATTTT. The variable domain in full, with the rest retrieved from reference TRBV29-1 and TRBJ1-5, is SAVISQKPSRDICQRGTSLTIQCQVDSQVTMMFWYRQQPGQSLTLIATANQGSEATYESGFVIDKFPISRPNLTFSTLTVSNMSPEDSSIYLCSVGGGRGNQPQHFGDGTRLSIL.